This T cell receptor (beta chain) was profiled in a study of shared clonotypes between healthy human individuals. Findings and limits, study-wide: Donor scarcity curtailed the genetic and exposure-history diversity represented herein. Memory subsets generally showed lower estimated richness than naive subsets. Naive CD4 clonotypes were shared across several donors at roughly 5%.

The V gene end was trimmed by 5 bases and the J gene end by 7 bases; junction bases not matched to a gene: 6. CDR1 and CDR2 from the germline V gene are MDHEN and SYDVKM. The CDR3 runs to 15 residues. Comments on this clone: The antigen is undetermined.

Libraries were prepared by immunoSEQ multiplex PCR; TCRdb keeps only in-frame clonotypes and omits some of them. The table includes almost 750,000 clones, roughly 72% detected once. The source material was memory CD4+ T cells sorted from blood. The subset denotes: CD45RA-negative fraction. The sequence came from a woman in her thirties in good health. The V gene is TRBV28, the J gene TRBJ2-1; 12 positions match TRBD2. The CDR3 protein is CASSLTSGRQNEQFF. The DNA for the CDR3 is TGTGCCAGCAGTCTGACTAGCGGGAGACAAAATGAGCAGTTCTTC.